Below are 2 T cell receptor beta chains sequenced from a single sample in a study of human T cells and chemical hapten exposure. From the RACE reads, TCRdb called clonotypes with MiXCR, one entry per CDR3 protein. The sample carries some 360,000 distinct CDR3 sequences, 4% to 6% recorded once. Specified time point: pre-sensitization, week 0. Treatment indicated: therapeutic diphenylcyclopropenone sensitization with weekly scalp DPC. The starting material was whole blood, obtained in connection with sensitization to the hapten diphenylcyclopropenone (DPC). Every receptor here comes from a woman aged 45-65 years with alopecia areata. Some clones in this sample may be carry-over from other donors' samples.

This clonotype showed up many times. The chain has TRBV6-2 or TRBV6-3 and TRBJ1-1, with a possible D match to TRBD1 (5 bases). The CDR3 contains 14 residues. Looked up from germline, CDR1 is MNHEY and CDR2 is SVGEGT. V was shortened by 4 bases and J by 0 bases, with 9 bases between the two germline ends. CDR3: CASSSGLLNTEAFF. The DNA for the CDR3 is TGTGCCAGCAGTTCGGGACTCCTGAACACTGAAGCTTTCTTT.

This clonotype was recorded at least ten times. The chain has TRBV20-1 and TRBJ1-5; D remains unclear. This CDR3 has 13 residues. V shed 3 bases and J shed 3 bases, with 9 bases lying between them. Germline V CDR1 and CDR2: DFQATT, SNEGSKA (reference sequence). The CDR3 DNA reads TGCAGTGCTAGCGGCGGGGACAATCAGCCCCAGCATTTT. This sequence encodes CSASGGDNQPQHF.